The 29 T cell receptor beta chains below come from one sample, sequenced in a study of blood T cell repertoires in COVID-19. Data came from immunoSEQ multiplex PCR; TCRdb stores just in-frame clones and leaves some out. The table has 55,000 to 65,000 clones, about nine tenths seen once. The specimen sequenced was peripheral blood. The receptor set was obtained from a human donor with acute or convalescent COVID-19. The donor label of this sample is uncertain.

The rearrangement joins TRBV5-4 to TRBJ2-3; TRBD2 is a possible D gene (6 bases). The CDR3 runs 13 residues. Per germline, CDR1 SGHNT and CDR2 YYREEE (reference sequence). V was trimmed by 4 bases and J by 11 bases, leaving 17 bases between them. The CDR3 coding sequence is TGTGCCAGCAGCCCCCCTACTAGCTATGGGCAGTATTTT. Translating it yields CASSPPTSYGQYF.

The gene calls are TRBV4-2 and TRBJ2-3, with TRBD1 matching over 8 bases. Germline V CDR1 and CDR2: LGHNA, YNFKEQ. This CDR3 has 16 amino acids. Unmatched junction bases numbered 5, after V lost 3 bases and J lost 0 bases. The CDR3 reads CASSQGDRGSTDTQYF. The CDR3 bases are TGTGCCAGCAGCCAGGGCGACAGGGGAAGCACAGATACGCAGTATTTT.

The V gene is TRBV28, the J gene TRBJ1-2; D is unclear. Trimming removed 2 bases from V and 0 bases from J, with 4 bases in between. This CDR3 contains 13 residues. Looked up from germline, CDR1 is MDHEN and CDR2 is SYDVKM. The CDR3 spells CASSLLANYGYTF. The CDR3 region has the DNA TGTGCCAGCAGTTTACTTGCTAACTATGGCTACACCTTC.

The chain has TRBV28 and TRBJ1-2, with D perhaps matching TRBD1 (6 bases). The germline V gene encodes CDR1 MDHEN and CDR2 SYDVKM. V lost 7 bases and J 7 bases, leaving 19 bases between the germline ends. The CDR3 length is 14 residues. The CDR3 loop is CASIGAGDFRGYTF. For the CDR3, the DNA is TGTGCCAGCATTGGGGCAGGGGATTTCCGTGGCTACACCTTC.

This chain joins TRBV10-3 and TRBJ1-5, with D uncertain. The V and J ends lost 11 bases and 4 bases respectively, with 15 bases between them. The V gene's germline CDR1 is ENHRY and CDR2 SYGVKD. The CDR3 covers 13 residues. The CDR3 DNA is TGTGCCGGAGTGTCCGACCTAAATCAGCCCCAGCATTTT. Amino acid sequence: CAGVSDLNQPQHF.

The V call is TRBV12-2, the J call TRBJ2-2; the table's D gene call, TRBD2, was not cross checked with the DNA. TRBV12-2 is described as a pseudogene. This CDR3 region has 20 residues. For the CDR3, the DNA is TGTGCAAGTCGCTTAGCCGCTTGTCGGCGGGGGGGCGCGAACACCGGGGAGCTGTTTTTT. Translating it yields CASRLAACRRGGANTGELFF.

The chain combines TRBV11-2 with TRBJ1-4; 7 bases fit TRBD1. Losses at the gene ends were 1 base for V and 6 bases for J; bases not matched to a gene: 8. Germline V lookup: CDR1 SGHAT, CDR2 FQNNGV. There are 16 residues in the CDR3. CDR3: CASSLASTGKYEKLFF. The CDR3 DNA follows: TGTGCCAGCAGCTTAGCATCGACAGGGAAGTATGAAAAACTGTTTTTT.

The CDR3 DNA is TGTGCCAGCTCACCACCCCAACTAAATACGCAGTATTTT. This translates into CASSPPQLNTQYF. This chain uses TRBV18 with TRBJ2-3, with D uncertain. The germline V gene has CDR1 KGHSH and CDR2 LQKENI. V was pared by 0 bases and J by 7 bases, with 8 bases between. The CDR3 has 13 amino acids.

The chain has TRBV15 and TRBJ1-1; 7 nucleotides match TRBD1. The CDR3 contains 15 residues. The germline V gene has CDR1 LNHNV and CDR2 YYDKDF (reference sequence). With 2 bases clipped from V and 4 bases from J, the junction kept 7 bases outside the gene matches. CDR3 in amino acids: CATSRSQGVSTEAFF. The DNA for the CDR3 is TGTGCCACCAGCAGATCCCAGGGGGTCTCCACTGAAGCTTTCTTT.

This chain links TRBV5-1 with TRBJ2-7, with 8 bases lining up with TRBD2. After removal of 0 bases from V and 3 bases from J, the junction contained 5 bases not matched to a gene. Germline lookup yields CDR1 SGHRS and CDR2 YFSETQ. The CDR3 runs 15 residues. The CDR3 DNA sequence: TGCGCCAGCAGCTTGGGAGCGGGAGCTGTCTACGAGCAGTACTTC. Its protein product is CASSLGAGAVYEQYF.

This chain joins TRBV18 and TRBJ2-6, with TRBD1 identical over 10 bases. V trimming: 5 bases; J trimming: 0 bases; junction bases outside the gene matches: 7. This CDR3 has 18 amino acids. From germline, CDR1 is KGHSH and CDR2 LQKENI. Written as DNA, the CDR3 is TGTGCCAGCTCAACGGACAGGGGGGCGCTCTCTGGGGCCAACGTCCTGACTTTC. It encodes CASSTDRGALSGANVLTF.

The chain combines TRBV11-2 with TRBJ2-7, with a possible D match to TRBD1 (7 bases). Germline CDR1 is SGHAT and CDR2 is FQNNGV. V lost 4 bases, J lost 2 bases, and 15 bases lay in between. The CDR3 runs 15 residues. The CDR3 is CASSSQGGFTYEQYF. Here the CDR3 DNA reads TGTGCCAGCAGCTCCCAGGGGGGTTTCACCTACGAGCAGTACTTC. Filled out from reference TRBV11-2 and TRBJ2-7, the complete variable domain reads EAGVAQSPRYKIIEKRQSVAFWCNPISGHATLYWYQQILGQGPKLLIQFQNNGVVDDSQLPKDRFSAERLKGVDSTLKIQPAKLEDSAVYLCASSSQGGFTYEQYFGPGTRLTVT.

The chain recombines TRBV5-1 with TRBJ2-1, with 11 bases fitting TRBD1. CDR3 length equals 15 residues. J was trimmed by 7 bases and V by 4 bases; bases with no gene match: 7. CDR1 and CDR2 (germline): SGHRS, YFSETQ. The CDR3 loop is CASSPGQGGTNEQFF. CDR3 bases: TGCGCCAGCAGCCCGGGACAGGGGGGAACAAATGAGCAGTTCTTC.

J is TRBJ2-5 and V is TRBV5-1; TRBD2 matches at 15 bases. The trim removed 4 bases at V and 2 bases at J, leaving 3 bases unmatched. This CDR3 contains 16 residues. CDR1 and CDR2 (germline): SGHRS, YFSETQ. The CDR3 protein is CASSMGLAGGQETQYF. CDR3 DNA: TGCGCCAGCAGCATGGGACTAGCGGGGGGACAAGAGACCCAGTACTTC.

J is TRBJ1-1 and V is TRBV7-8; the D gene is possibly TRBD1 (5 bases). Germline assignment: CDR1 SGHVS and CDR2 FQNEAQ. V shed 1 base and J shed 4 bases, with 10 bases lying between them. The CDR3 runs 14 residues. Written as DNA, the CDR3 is TGTGCCAGCAGCTTAGGGGGCGGGGTCACTGAAGCTTTCTTT. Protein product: CASSLGGGVTEAFF.

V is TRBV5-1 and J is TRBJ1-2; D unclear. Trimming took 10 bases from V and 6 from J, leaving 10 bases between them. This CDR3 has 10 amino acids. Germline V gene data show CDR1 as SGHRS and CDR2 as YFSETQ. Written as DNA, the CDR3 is TGCGCCTCCCGGGGAAATGGCTACACCTTC. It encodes CASRGNGYTF.

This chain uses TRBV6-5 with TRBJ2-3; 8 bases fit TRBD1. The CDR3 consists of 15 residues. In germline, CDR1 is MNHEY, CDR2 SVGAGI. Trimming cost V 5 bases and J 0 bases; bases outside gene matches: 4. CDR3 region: CASSRGQGSTDTQYF. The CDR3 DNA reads TGTGCCAGCAGTCGTGGACAGGGTAGCACAGATACGCAGTATTTT.

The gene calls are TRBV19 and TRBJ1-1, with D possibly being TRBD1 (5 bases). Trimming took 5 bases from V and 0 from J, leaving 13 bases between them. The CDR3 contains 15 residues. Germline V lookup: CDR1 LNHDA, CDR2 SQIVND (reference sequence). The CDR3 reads CASSYRGILNTEAFF. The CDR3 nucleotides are TGTGCCAGTAGTTACCGGGGGATTTTGAACACTGAAGCTTTCTTT.

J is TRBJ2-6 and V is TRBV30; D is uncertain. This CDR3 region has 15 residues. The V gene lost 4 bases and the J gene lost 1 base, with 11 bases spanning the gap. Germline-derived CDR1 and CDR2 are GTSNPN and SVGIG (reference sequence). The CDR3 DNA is TGTGCCTGGACGACACGGTGGTCTGGGGCCAACGTCCTGACTTTC. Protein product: CAWTTRWSGANVLTF.

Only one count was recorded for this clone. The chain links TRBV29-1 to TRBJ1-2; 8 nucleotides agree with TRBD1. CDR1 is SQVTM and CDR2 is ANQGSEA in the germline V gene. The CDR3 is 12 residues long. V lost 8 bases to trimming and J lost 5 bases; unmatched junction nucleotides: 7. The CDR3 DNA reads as TGCAGCATATCTCAGGGGGCGTATGGCTACACCTTC. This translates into CSISQGAYGYTF.

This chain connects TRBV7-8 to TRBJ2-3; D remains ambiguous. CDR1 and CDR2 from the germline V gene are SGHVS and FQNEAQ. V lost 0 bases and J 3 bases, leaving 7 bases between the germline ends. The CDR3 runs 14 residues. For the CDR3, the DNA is TGTGCCAGCAGCTTAGCGAGGAGAACAGATACGCAGTATTTT. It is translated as CASSLARRTDTQYF.

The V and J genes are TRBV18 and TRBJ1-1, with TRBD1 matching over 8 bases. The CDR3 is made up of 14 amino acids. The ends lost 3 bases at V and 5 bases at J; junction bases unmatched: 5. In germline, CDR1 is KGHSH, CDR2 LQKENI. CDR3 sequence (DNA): TGTGCCAGCTCACCTACAGGGGGATTGACTGAAGCTTTCTTT. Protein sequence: CASSPTGGLTEAFF.

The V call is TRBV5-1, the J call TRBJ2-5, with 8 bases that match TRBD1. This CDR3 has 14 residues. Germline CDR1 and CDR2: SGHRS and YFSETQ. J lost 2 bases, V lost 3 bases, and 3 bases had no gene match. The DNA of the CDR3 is TGCGCCAGCAGCTCGGGACAGGAGCAAGAGACCCAGTACTTC. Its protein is CASSSGQEQETQYF.

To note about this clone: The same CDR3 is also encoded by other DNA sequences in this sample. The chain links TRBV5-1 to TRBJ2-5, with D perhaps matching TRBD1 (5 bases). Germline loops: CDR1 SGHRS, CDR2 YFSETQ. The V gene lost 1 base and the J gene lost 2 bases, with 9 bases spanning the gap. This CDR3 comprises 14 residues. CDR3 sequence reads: CASSLQGGQETQYF. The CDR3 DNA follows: TGCGCCAGCAGCTTGCAGGGTGGACAAGAGACCCAGTACTTC.

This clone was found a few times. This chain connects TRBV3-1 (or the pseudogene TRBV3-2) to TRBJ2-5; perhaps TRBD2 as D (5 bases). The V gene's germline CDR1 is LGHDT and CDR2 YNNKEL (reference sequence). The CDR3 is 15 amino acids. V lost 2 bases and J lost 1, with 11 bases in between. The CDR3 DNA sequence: TGTGCCAGCAGCCAACGGAGGACCCCCCAAGAGACCCAGTACTTC. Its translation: CASSQRRTPQETQYF.

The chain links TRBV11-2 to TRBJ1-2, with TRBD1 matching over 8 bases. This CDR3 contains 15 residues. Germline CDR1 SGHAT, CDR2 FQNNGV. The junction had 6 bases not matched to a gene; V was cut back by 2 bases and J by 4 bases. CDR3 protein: CASSLYGTGSYGYTF. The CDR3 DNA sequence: TGTGCCAGCAGCTTATACGGGACAGGTAGCTATGGCTACACCTTC.

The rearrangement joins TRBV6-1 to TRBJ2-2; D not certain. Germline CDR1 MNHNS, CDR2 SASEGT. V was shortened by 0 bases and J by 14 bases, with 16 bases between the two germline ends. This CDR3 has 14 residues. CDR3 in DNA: TGTGCCAGCAGTGAAGCCTTTGAGCTGCCAGGTCTGTTTTTT. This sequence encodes CASSEAFELPGLFF.

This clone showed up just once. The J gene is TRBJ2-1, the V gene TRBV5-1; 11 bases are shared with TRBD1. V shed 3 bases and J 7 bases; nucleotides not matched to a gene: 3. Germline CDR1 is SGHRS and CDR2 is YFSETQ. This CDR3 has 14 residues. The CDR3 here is CASSSGTGGNEQFF. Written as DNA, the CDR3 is TGCGCCAGCAGCTCCGGGACAGGGGGGAATGAGCAGTTCTTC.

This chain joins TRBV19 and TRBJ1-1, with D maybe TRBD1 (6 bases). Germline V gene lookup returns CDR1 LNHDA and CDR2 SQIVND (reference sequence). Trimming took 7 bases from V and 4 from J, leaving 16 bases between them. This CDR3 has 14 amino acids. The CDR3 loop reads CASIRTVGATEAFF. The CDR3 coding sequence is TGTGCCAGTATTCGGACAGTAGGGGCCACTGAAGCTTTCTTT.